The clone carrying this T cell receptor beta chain was counted a single time. Antigen unknown. The CDR3 is 15 residues long. The germline V and J ends were trimmed by 1 base and 5 bases, with 12 bases remaining between them. Germline V gene lookup returns CDR1 KGHSH and CDR2 LQKENI. The data belong to a study of shared clonotypes between healthy human individuals. Template for every sorted-subset replicate PCR totaled about 0.2 ug DNA, about 30,000 T cell genomes. Some clones are missing from TCRdb's copy, which holds only in-frame ones; the method was immunoSEQ multiplex PCR. The repertoire includes some 2.3 million clones, approximately 93% of them detected once, and under 0.45% sits in the top ten. General study results and limits: What naive subsets generally showed was a larger estimated richness than memory subsets showed.

This TCR was sampled from a man younger than 35 in good health. Some clones in this sample may be carry-over from other donors' samples. Sequencing used naive CD4+ T cells from PBMCs. Documented subset: CD45RA+ positively selected. V usage is TRBV18 and J usage is TRBJ2-1, with D possibly matching TRBD2 (5 bases). The CDR3 loop reads CASSPQRFGNNEQFF. The CDR3 DNA follows: TGTGCCAGCTCACCACAGAGGTTCGGGAACAATGAGCAGTTCTTC.